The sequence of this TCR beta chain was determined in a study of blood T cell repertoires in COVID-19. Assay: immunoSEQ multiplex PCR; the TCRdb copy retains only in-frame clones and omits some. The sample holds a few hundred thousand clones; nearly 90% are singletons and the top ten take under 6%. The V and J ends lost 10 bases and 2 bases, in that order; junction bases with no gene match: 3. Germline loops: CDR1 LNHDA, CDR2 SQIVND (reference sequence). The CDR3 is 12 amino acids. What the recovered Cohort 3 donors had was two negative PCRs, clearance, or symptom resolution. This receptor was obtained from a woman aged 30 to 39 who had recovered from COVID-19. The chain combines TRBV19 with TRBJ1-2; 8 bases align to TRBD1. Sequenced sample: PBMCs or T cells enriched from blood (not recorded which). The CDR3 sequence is CATRQGNYGYTF. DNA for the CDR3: TGTGCCACCCGACAGGGGAACTATGGCTACACCTTC.